This T cell receptor (beta chain) was identified in a study of cytomegalovirus exposure and HLA in healthy donors. Germline V gene lookup returns CDR1 SEHNR and CDR2 FQNEAQ (reference sequence). J was trimmed by 6 bases and V by 10 bases; bases with no gene match: 8. This CDR3 spans 14 amino acids. PCR used 60 Vbeta primers and 13 Jbeta primers. Assay used: immunoSEQ multiplex PCR; TCRdb lists only in-frame clones, some missing. Among 150,000 or so clones, around 73% were seen once, and the ten largest hold 1.6%. This TCR came from a young woman in good health and CMV-seronegative. The V and J genes are TRBV7-9 and TRBJ2-3; 12 nucleotides match TRBD2. The sample consisted of PBMCs. The CDR3 DNA sequence: TGTGCCACCCACTGGACTAGCGGGATGGATACGCAGTATTTT. It specifies CATHWTSGMDTQYF. Drawing the rest from reference TRBV7-9 and TRBJ2-3, the complete variable domain is DTGVSQNPRHKITKRGQNVTFRCDPISEHNRLYWYRQTLGQGPEFLTYFQNEAQLEKSRLLSDRFSAERPKGSFSTLEIQRTEQGDSAMYLCATHWTSGMDTQYFGPGTRLTVL.